The 13 T cell receptor beta chains presented below share a single source sample, sequenced in a study of T cells in tumors after PD-1 blockade. Clones were sequenced by immunoSEQ multiplex PCR, and TCRdb holds only the in-frame ones, with some missing. The sample records about 63,000 clones, about 74% being singletons. Material: PBMCs, obtained after anti-PD-1 treatment. Receptors originate from a human donor with basal cell carcinoma.

This sequence joins TRBV2 and TRBJ1-2, with 10 bases aligning to TRBD1. The CDR3 length is 14 residues. With V trimmed by 3 bases and J by 2 bases, 0 bases remained unmatched. CDR1 and CDR2 from the germline V gene are SNHLY and FYNNEI. The CDR3 region has the DNA TGTGCCAGCAGTGAGACAGGGGGCAACTATGGCTACACCTTC. Translated: CASSETGGNYGYTF.

This clone was seen more than once but under ten times. The rearrangement joins TRBV5-4 to TRBJ1-5, with 7 bases identical to TRBD1. V shed 3 bases and J 2 bases; nucleotides not matched to a gene: 2. Germline V lookup: CDR1 SGHNT, CDR2 YYREEE (reference sequence). CDR3 size: 14 residues. The CDR3 reads CASSSDRGNQPQHF. In DNA, the CDR3 is TGTGCCAGCAGCTCCGACAGGGGCAATCAGCCCCAGCATTTT.

The chain has TRBV19 and TRBJ2-1; D may be TRBD1 (8 bases). Germline-derived CDR1 and CDR2 are LNHDA and SQIVND (reference sequence). V shed 5 bases and J shed 3 bases, with 20 bases lying between them. The CDR3 runs to 17 residues. The CDR3 loop reads CASSATGQGGIYNEQFF. In nucleotides, the CDR3 is TGTGCCAGTAGTGCGACAGGACAGGGAGGGATCTACAATGAGCAGTTCTTC.

The V and J genes are TRBV2 and TRBJ2-5; 7 bases map to TRBD1. Germline-derived CDR1 and CDR2 are SNHLY and FYNNEI. The length of the CDR3 is 14 residues. The junction had 11 bases not matched to a gene; V was cut back by 8 bases and J by 5 bases. CDR3: CASEPDRVAETQYF. The CDR3 DNA sequence: TGTGCCAGCGAACCCGACAGGGTCGCTGAGACCCAGTACTTC.

The CDR3 spells CASSQTTQGNQPQHF. The CDR3 coding sequence is TGCGCCAGCAGCCAAACTACCCAGGGGAACCAACCCCAGCATTTT. The genes are TRBV4-1 and TRBJ1-5; a weak D match, TRBD1 (6 bases). V shed 2 bases and J shed 10 bases, with 18 bases lying between them. CDR3 length: 15 residues. Germline V gives CDR1 MGHRA, CDR2 YSYEKL.

This rearrangement joins TRBV7-9 to TRBJ1-2; TRBD1 aligns across 10 bases. The CDR3 runs 14 residues. The trim removed 5 bases at V and 8 bases at J, leaving 8 bases unmatched. Germline V gene sequence: CDR1 SEHNR, CDR2 FQNEAQ (reference sequence). CDR3 protein: CASSRDRGPLGYTF. The CDR3 DNA is TGTGCCAGCAGCCGGGACAGGGGCCCCCTCGGCTACACCTTC.

V and J are TRBV27 and TRBJ1-2, with a tentative D call TRBD1 (5 bases). Trimming shortened V by 5 bases and J by 5 bases, and 12 bases separated the two germline ends. This CDR3 comprises 13 residues. The germline gives CDR1 MNHEY, CDR2 SMNVEV (reference sequence). The CDR3, as DNA: TGTGCCAGCAGTAGCCGGGACGGATATGGCTACACCTTC. Protein: CASSSRDGYGYTF.

This rearrangement joins TRBV21-1 to TRBJ2-7. TRBV21-1 is assigned pseudogene status. This CDR3 has 15 amino acids. Here the CDR3 reads CASSKAPAGLYEQYF. CDR3 coding DNA: TGTGCCAGCAGCAAGGCCCCTGCCGGCCTCTACGAGCAGTACTTC.

In this sample, this clone turned up a few times. This sequence joins TRBV10-1 and TRBJ1-1; D not resolved. This CDR3 region has 13 residues. CDR1 is WNHNN and CDR2 is SYGVQD in the germline V gene (reference sequence). Trimming took 5 bases from V and 1 from J, leaving 8 bases between them. Here the CDR3 reads CASSKDGNTEAFF. The CDR3 DNA sequence: TGCGCCAGCAGTAAGGACGGGAACACTGAAGCTTTCTTT.

The DNA of the CDR3 is TGTGCCAGCAGCCCACGGGGGGGCGAAGCTAACTATGGCTACACCTTC. The encoded protein is CASSPRGGEANYGYTF. The chain employs TRBV6-6 and TRBJ1-2; perhaps TRBD1 as D (6 bases). The V gene's germline CDR1 is MNHNY and CDR2 SVGAGI (reference sequence). V lost 6 bases, J lost 0 bases, and 17 bases lay in between. The CDR3 covers 16 residues.

The chain carries TRBV19 and TRBJ1-5; 8 bases align to TRBD1. The CDR3 sequence is 16 residues long. Germline V gene sequence: CDR1 LNHDA, CDR2 SQIVND (reference sequence). V was clipped by 5 bases and J by 1 base; unmatched bases: 7. DNA of the CDR3: TGTGCCAGTAGTCCAGGGGGCGCGTTAAGCAATCAGCCCCAGCATTTT. Translation: CASSPGGALSNQPQHF.

This chain connects TRBV28 to TRBJ1-5, with D unclear. Germline CDR1 and CDR2: MDHEN and SYDVKM. The V end was cut by 8 bases, the J end by 1 base, with 6 bases between. The CDR3 spans 12 residues. The CDR3 protein is CASRGSNQPQHF. CDR3 coding DNA: TGTGCCAGCCGTGGCAGCAATCAGCCCCAGCATTTT.

The rearrangement uses TRBV5-6 and TRBJ1-1, with D maybe TRBD1 (5 bases). Germline V gene data show CDR1 as SGHDT and CDR2 as YYEEEE. Deletions cut 2 bases from V and 3 bases from J, with 11 bases between. The CDR3 is 14 residues long. The CDR3 bases are TGTGCCAGCAGCTTTCAGGGTTGGGACACTGAAGCTTTCTTT. Its translation: CASSFQGWDTEAFF.